These 13 T cell receptor beta chains were all obtained from the same sample, sequenced in a study of shared clonotypes between healthy human individuals. The protocol was immunoSEQ multiplex PCR, while the TCRdb copy is restricted to in-frame clones and leaves out a portion. Counted here are 490,000 or so clones, less than 80% occurring once; the ten biggest clones make up about 12%. The sequencing input was PBMCs. Receptors were obtained from a woman in her thirties or forties in good health. Some clones in this sample may be carry-over from other donors' samples.

The chain combines TRBV4-1 with TRBJ2-2, with unresolved D. This CDR3 is 14 amino acids long. V shed 0 bases and J shed 7 bases, with 9 bases lying between them. Germline V CDR1 and CDR2: MGHRA, YSYEKL. CDR3 residues: CASSQDSLYGELFF. Written as DNA, the CDR3 is TGCGCCAGCAGCCAAGACAGTCTGTACGGGGAGCTGTTTTTT.

In its sample, this clone was seen once. Other DNA sequences in this specimen translate into the identical CDR3. V gene TRBV7-2 combines with J gene TRBJ2-2; D unresolved. The germline gives CDR1 SGHTA, CDR2 FQGNSA. V lost 8 bases and J 0 bases, leaving 13 bases between the germline ends. The CDR3 covers 15 residues. In nucleotides, the CDR3 is TGTGCCAGCTCCAGGCGGACCTCGAACACCGGGGAGCTGTTTTTT. Translating gives CASSRRTSNTGELFF.

This chain uses TRBV5-4 with TRBJ1-1; D gene ambiguous. The V end was cut by 4 bases, the J end by 1 base, with 14 bases between. The CDR3 length is 15 residues. Germline V gives CDR1 SGHNT, CDR2 YYREEE (reference sequence). CDR3: CASSLSEGGNTEAFF. In DNA, the CDR3 is TGTGCCAGCAGCCTGAGTGAAGGAGGGAACACTGAAGCTTTCTTT.

The J gene is TRBJ2-7, the V gene TRBV7-2; 8 nucleotides line up with TRBD2. V was clipped by 1 base and J by 3 bases; unmatched bases: 2. Germline-derived CDR1 and CDR2 are SGHTA and FQGNSA. CDR3 length equals 14 residues. CDR3 protein: CASSLGGRHYEQYF. For the CDR3, the DNA is TGTGCCAGCAGCTTAGGCGGGAGGCACTACGAGCAGTACTTC.

This clone was counted only a few times. This chain links TRBV27 with TRBJ2-2; D ambiguous. The CDR3 covers 10 residues. V lost 8 bases and J lost 7, with 5 bases in between. Per germline, CDR1 MNHEY and CDR2 SMNVEV (reference sequence). The CDR3, as DNA: TGTGCCAGCTTAGACGGGGAGCTGTTTTTT. It specifies CASLDGELFF.

This rearrangement joins TRBV7-2 to TRBJ2-7; D unresolved. The CDR3 loop spans 11 amino acids. Trimming stripped 2 bases from V and 5 bases from J, with 4 bases between. Germline CDR1 SGHTA, CDR2 FQGNSA. CDR3 DNA: TGTGCCAGCAGCTTAATACACGAGCAGTACTTC. Its protein is CASSLIHEQYF.

The gene calls are TRBV7-9 and TRBJ2-7, with TRBD1 identical over 12 bases. The V segment lost 10 bases and the J segment 5 bases; nucleotides outside the gene matches: 9. Germline V lookup: CDR1 SEHNR, CDR2 FQNEAQ (reference sequence). The CDR3 runs to 14 residues. CDR3 DNA: TGTGCCACCGCCAGGGACAGGGGGCTTGACGAGCAGTACTTC. Translation gives CATARDRGLDEQYF.

As for this clone: The junction departs from the called germline gene at one end, perhaps through a read error. The CDR3 coding sequence is TGCTCCGGGGACTATGGCTACACCTTC. Its translation: CSGDYGYTF. This sequence joins TRBV30 and TRBJ1-2; D is unclear. CDR3 size: 9 residues. Per germline, CDR1 GTSNPN and CDR2 SVGIG (reference sequence).

This chain links TRBV2 with TRBJ2-7, with TRBD1 matching 7 bases. V shed 5 bases and J 2 bases; nucleotides not matched to a gene: 3. Germline CDR1 is SNHLY and CDR2 is FYNNEI. The CDR3 has 13 amino acids. CDR3 nucleotide sequence: TGTGCCAGCAGTTCCGGGACAGCCTACGAGCAGTACTTC. Its translation is CASSSGTAYEQYF.

This chain connects TRBV28 to TRBJ1-5, with a tentative D call TRBD1 (5 bases). CDR3 length: 17 residues. Between the trimmed V and J ends, which lost 5 bases and 4 bases, there was a span of 21 bases. Germline V gives CDR1 MDHEN, CDR2 SYDVKM. CDR3 sequence reads: CASSAPWGGAENQPQHF. The DNA of the CDR3 is TGTGCCAGCAGTGCCCCCTGGGGAGGGGCTGAGAATCAGCCCCAGCATTTT.

The genes are TRBV13 and TRBJ1-5; D is unclear. CDR1 is PRHDT and CDR2 is FYEKMQ in the germline V gene (reference sequence). The V gene lost 0 bases and the J gene lost 5 bases, with 8 bases spanning the gap. The CDR3 length is 14 residues. CDR3 DNA sequence: TGTGCCAGCAGCTTAGGCGGAGGCGATCAGCCCCAGCATTTT. This translates into CASSLGGGDQPQHF.

The chain has TRBV9 and TRBJ1-2; TRBD1 might be the D (6 bases). Germline-derived CDR1 and CDR2 are SGDLS and YYNGEE. The CDR3 has 14 amino acids. V was shortened by 4 bases and J by 5 bases, with 15 bases between the two germline ends. CDR3 protein: CASSLMGADYGYTF. In DNA form, the CDR3 reads TGTGCCAGCAGCCTGATGGGGGCGGATTATGGCTACACCTTC. Looking up the rest from reference TRBV9 and TRBJ1-2 gives the full variable domain: DSGVTQTPKHLITATGQRVTLRCSPRSGDLSVYWYQQSLDQGLQFLIQYYNGEERAKGNILERFSAQQFPDLHSELNLSSLELGDSALYFCASSLMGADYGYTFGSGTRLTVV.

V gene TRBV7-8 combines with J gene TRBJ2-2; 9 bases are a match to TRBD1. V lost 5 bases and J lost 2; bases outside the gene matches: 3. CDR1 is SGHVS and CDR2 is FQNEAQ in the germline V gene. CDR3 length equals 15 residues. The CDR3 region is CASSLGQGNTGELFF. CDR3 nucleotides: TGTGCCAGCAGCCTGGGACAGGGTAACACCGGGGAGCTGTTTTTT.